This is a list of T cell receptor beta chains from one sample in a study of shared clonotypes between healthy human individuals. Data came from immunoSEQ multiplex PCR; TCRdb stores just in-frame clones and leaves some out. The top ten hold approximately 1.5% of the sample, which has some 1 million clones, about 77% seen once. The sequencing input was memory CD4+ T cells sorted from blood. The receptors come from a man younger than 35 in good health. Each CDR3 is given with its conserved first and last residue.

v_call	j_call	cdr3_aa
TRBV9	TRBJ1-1	CASRGLPGQLNTEAFF
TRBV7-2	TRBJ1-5	CASSPGPTNVGGNQPQHF
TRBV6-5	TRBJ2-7	CASSYGGGSYEQYF
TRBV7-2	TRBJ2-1	CASSLDRGSHNEQFF
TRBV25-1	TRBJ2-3	CASSEWRGDTDTQYF
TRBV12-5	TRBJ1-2	CASGLVSAGTNYGYTF
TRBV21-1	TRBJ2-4	CASSKGRGYLAKNIQYF
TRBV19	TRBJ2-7	CASSKKRELVYEQYF
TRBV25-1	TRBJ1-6	CASRGGSGSPLHF
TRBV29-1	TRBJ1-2	CSVVERGGVYGYTF
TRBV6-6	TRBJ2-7	CASSYSSGRSEQYF
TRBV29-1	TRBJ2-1	CSVKGGGGSYNEQFF
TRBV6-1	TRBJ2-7	CASSTTGTGWAEQYF
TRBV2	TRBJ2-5	CASTRTSSSETQYF
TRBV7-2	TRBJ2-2	CASSLGWFMGELFF
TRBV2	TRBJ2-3	CASSLGRADTQYF
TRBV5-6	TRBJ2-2	CASSLTETGELFF
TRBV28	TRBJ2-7	CASSLGSAYEQYF
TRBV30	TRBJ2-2	CAWGDSNTGELFF
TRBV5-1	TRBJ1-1	CASSLGQGASEAFF
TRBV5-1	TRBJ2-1	CASSLRPLGSYNEQFF
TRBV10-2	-	CAITSDPSSYEQYF
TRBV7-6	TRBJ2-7	CASSLYGGAVNEQYF
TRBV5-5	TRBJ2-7	CASSSGRVWGEQYF
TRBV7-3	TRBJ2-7	CASSSRSYEQYF
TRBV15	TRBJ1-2	CATSRDTTPQYGYTF